This T cell receptor (beta chain) came from a study of blood T cell repertoires in COVID-19. About the research overall: From the United States, Italy and Spain came samples of acute and convalescent COVID-19. PBMCs, B-cell-depleted T cells, or T cells were the source of the cDNA or gDNA that made up the material.

This CDR3 comprises 16 residues. Germline values: CDR1 LNHDA, CDR2 SQIVND (reference sequence). Trimming removed 5 bases from V and 5 bases from J; junction bases left unmatched: 12. How the authors handled the data: From reference gene primer amplification, estimates of nucleated cell counts were derived. Libraries were prepared by immunoSEQ multiplex PCR; TCRdb keeps only in-frame clonotypes and omits some of them. The D gene and trimming were derived from the DNA, and the V and J assignments and clone size from that table. The sample records 310,000 or so clones, more than 70% being singletons. The V and J genes are TRBV19 and TRBJ2-7; 10 bases map to TRBD1. The clonotype comes from a man aged 18 to 35 who had recovered from COVID-19. The sequencing input was peripheral blood. The CDR3 DNA reads as TGTGCCAGTAGTCTAAAGGACAGGGGGTTCTATGACGAGCAGTACTTC. Translated: CASSLKDRGFYDEQYF.